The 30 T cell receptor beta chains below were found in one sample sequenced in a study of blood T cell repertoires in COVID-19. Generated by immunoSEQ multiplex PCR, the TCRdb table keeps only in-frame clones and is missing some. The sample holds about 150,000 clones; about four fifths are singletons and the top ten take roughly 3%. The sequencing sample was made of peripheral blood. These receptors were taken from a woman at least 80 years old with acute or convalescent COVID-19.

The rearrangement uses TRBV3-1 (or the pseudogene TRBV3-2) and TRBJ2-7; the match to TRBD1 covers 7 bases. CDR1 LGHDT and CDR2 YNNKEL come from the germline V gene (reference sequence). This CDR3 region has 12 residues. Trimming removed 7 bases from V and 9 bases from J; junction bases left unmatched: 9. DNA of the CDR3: TGTGCCAGCAATACAGGGGCGGGTCGGCAGTACTTC. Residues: CASNTGAGRQYF.

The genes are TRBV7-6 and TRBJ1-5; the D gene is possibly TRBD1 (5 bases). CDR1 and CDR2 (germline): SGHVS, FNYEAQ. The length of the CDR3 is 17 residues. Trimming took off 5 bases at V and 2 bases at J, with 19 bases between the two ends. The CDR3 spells CASSLIGREGGNQPQHF. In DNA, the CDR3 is TGTGCCAGCAGCCTCATAGGCAGGGAAGGGGGCAATCAGCCCCAGCATTTT.

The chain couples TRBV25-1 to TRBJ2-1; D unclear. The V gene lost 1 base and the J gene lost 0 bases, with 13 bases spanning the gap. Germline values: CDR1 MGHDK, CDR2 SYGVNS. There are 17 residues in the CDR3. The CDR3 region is CASSELSASSSYNEQFF. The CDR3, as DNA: TGTGCCAGCAGTGAATTATCTGCTTCCAGCTCCTACAATGAGCAGTTCTTC.

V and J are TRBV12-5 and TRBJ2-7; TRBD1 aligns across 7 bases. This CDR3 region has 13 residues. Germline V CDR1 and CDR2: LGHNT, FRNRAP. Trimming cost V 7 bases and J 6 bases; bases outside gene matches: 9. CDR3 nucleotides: TGTGCTAGTGAACCTACGACAGGGTTCGAGCAGTACTTC. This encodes CASEPTTGFEQYF.

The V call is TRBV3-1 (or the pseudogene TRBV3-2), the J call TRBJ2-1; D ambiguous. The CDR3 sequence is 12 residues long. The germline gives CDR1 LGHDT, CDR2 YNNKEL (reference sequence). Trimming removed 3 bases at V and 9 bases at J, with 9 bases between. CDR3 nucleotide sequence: TGTGCCAGCAGCCACCTAGGCACTGAGCAGTTCTTC. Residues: CASSHLGTEQFF.

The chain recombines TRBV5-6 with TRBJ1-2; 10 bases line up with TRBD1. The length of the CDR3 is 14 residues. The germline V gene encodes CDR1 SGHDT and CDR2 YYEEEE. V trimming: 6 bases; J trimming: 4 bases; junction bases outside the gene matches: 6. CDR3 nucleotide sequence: TGTGCCAGCAATCCGACAGGGGGCGGCTATGGCTACACCTTC. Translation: CASNPTGGGYGYTF.

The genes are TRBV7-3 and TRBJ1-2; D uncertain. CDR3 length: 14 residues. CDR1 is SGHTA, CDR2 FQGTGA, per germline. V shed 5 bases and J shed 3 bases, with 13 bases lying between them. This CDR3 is CASSQHGGDYGYTF. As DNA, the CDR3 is TGTGCCAGCAGCCAACACGGCGGAGACTATGGCTACACCTTC.

CDR3 sequence reads: CAWSFLGNEQFF. The CDR3 DNA follows: TGTGCCTGGAGCTTTCTCGGGAATGAGCAGTTCTTC. The rearrangement joins TRBV30 to TRBJ2-1, with unresolved D. The germline V gene has CDR1 GTSNPN and CDR2 SVGIG (reference sequence). The CDR3 has 12 amino acids. The V gene lost 3 bases and the J gene lost 7 bases, with 10 bases spanning the gap.

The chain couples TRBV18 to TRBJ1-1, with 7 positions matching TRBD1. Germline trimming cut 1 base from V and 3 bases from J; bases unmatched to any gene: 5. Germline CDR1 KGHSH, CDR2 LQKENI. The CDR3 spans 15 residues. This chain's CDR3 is CASSPRRGQDTEAFF. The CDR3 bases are TGTGCCAGCTCACCACGGAGGGGGCAGGACACTGAAGCTTTCTTT.

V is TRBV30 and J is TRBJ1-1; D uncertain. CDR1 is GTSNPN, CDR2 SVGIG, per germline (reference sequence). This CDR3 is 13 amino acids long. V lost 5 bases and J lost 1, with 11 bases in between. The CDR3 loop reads CAWGRQENTEAFF. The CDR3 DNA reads TGTGCCTGGGGTAGGCAGGAGAACACTGAAGCTTTCTTT.

CDR3 bases: TGTGCCAGCAGCTTGACAGGGGGACTAGCCAAAAACATTCAGTACTTC. This translates into CASSLTGGLAKNIQYF. V gene TRBV9 combines with J gene TRBJ2-4, with 9 bases identical to TRBD1. J gave up 0 bases and V 4 bases, and 5 bases lay outside the gene matches. The germline V gene encodes CDR1 SGDLS and CDR2 YYNGEE. The CDR3 length is 16 residues.

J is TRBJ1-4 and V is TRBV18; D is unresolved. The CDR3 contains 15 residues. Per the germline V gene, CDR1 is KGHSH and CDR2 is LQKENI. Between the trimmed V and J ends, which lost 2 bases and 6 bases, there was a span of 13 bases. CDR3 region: CASSPWAGVDEKLFF. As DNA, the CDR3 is TGTGCCAGCTCACCATGGGCAGGCGTTGATGAAAAACTGTTTTTT.

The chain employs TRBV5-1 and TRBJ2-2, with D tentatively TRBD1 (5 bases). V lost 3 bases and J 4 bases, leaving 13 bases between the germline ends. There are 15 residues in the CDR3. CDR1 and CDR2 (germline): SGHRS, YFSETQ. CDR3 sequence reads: CASSSRQIPTGELFF. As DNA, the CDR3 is TGCGCCAGCAGCTCCCGACAGATACCCACCGGGGAGCTGTTTTTT.

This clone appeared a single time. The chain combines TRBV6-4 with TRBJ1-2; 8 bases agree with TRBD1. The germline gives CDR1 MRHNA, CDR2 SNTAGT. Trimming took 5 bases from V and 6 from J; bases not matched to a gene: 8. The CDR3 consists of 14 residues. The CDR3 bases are TGTGCCAGCAGTCAGACAGGGGCGGGACATGGCTACACCTTC. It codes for CASSQTGAGHGYTF.

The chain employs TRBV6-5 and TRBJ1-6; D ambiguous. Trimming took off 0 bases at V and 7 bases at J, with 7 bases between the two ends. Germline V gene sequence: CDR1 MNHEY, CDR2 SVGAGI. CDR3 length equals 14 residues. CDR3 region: CASSYSMRNSPLHF. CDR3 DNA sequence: TGTGCCAGCAGTTACTCGATGCGGAATTCACCCCTCCACTTT.

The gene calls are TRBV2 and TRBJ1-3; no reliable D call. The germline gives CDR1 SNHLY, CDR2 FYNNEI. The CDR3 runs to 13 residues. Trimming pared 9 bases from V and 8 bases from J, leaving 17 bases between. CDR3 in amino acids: CASQTRVGDTIYF. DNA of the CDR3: TGTGCCAGTCAAACAAGAGTCGGGGACACCATATATTTT.

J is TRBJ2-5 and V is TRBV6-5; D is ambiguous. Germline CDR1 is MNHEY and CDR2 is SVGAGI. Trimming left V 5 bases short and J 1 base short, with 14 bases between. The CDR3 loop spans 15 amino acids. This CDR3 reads CASSPHLFFQETQYF. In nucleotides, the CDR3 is TGTGCCAGCAGTCCCCATTTGTTTTTCCAAGAGACCCAGTACTTC.

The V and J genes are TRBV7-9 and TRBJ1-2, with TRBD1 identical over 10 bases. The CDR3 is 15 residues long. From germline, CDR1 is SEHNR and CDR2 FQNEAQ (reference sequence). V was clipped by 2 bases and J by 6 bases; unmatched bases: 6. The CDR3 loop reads CASSLPDRGRHGYTF. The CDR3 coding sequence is TGTGCCAGCAGCTTACCCGACAGGGGGCGGCATGGCTACACCTTC.

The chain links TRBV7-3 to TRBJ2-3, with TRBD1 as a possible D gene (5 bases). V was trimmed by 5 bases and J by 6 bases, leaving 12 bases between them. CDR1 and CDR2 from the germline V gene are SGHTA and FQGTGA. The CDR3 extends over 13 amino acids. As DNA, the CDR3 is TGTGCCAGCAGCCCAGGGATTTTGGATACGCAGTATTTT. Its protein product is CASSPGILDTQYF.

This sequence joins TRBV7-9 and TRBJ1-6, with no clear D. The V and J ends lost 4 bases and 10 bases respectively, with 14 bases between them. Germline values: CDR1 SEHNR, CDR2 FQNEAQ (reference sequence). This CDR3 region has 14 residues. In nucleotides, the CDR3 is TGTGCCAGCAGCTCGTCCTTCTCCCCCTCACCCCTCCACTTT. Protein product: CASSSSFSPSPLHF.

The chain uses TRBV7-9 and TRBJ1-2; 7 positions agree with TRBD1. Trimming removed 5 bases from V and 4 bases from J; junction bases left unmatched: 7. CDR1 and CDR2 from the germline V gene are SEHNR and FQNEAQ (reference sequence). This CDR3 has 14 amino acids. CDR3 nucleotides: TGTGCCAGCAGCCCGGGGACAGCCTTCTATGGCTACACCTTC. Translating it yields CASSPGTAFYGYTF.

Here the CDR3 DNA reads TGTGCCAGCAGCCCGATGACACTTATGAACACTGAAGCTTTCTTT. Its protein product is CASSPMTLMNTEAFF. The chain joins TRBV7-3 to TRBJ1-1; D ambiguous. Germline CDR1 SGHTA, CDR2 FQGTGA. Trimming took 5 bases from V and 0 from J, leaving 13 bases between them. The CDR3 runs to 15 residues.

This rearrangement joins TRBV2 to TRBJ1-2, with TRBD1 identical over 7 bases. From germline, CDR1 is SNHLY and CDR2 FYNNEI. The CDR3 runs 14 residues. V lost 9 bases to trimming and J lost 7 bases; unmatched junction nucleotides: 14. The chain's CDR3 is CAREVDRDLRGYTF. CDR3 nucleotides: TGTGCCAGGGAGGTCGACAGGGACCTTCGTGGCTACACCTTC.

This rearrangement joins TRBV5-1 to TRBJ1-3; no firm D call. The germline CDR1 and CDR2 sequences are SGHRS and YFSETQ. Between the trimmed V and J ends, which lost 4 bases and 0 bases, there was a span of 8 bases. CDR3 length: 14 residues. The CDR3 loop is CASSAHYSGNTIYF. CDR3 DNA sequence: TGCGCCAGCAGCGCGCATTACTCTGGAAACACCATATATTTT. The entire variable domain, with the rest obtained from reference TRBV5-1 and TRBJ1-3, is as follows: KAGVTQTPRYLIKTRGQQVTLSCSPISGHRSVSWYQQTPGQGLQFLFEYFSETQRNKGNFPGRFSGRQFSNSRSEMNVSTLELGDSALYLCASSAHYSGNTIYFGEGSWLTVV.

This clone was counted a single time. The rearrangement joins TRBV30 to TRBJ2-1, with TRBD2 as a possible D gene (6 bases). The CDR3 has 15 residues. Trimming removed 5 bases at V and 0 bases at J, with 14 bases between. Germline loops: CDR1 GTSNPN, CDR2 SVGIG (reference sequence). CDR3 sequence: CAWAGGQSSYNEQFF. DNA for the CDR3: TGTGCCTGGGCTGGAGGGCAGAGCTCCTACAATGAGCAGTTCTTC. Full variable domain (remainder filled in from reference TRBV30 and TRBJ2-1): SQTIHQWPATLVQPVGSPLSLECTVEGTSNPNLYWYRQAAGRGLQLLFYSVGIGQISSEVPQNLSASRPQDRQFILSSKKLLLSDSGFYLCAWAGGQSSYNEQFFGPGTRLTVL.

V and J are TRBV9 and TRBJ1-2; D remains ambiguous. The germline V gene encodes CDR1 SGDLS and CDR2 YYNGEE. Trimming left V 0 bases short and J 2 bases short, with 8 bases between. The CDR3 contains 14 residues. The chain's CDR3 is CASSVATVNYGYTF. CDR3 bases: TGTGCCAGCAGCGTAGCTACAGTAAACTATGGCTACACCTTC.

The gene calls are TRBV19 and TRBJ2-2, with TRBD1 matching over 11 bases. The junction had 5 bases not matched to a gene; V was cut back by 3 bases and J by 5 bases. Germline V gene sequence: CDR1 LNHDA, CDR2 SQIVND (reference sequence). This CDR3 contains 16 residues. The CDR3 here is CASSIAGTGGTGELFF. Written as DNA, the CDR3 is TGTGCCAGTAGTATCGCCGGGACAGGGGGTACCGGGGAGCTGTTTTTT.

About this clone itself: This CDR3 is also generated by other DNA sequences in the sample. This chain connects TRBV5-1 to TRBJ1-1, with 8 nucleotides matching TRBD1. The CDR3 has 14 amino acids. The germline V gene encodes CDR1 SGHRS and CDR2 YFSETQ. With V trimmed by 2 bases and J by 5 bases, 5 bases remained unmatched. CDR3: CASSLGTGLTEAFF. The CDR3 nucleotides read TGCGCCAGCAGCTTAGGGACAGGACTTACTGAAGCTTTCTTT.

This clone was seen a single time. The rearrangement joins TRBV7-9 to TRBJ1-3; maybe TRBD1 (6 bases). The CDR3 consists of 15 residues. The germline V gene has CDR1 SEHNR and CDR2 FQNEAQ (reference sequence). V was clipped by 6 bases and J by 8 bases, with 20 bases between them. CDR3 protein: CASRLQGRTPDTIYF. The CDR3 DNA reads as TGTGCCAGCAGACTCCAGGGGCGGACACCAGACACCATATATTTT.

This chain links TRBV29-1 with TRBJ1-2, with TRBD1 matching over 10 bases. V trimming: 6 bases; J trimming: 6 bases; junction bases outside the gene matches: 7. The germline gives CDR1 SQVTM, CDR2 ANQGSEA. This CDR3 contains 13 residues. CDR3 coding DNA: TGCAGCGTCCTTGGACAGGGGGGTCATGGCTACACCTTC. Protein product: CSVLGQGGHGYTF.